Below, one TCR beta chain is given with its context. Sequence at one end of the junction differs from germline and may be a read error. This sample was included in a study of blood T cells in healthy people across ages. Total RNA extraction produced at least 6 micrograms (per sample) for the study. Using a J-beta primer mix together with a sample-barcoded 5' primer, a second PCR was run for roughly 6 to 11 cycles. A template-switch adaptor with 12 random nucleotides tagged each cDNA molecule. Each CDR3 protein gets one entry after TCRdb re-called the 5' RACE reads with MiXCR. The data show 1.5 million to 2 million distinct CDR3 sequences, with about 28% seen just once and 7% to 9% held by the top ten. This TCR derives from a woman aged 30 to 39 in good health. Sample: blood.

The CDR3 spells CASSFLLATLGLF. The CDR3 nucleotides are TGTGCCAGCAGCTTCTTGCTCGCCACTCTTGGCCTCTTC. The chain links TRBV5-5 to TRBJ2-1, with D hard to call. Germline CDR1 is SGHKS and CDR2 is YYEKEE (reference sequence). CDR3 length: 13 amino acids.